This TCR beta chain was captured in a study of CD8+CD57+ T cells in acquired aplastic anemia. For the study at large: Sorted CD4+ and CD8+ cells yielded approximately 3.4 ug of DNA on average. On average, healthy donors gave some 9.8 million reads for CD4+ cells.

For CDR3 and TCR beta VDJ profiling, genomic DNA was the template used. TCRdb redid the calling of the reads with MiXCR, one entry per CDR3 protein. There are 35,000 to 50,000 distinct CDR3 sequences in the sample; approximately 67% occur only once, and under 25% lies in the top ten. Deletions cut 1 base from V and 0 bases from J, with 15 bases between. The CDR3 consists of 17 residues. The germline gives CDR1 LNHDA, CDR2 SQIVND (reference sequence). Findings and limits, study-wide: Around 30 sequences, all CD8+ CDR3, were shared between patients and controls. Patients and controls were not found to differ significantly in CD8+ Simpson's diversity.

About this clonotype itself: Its antigen is as yet unknown.

The clonotype originates from a human donor in good health, serving as a control. Sequencing used sorted CD4+, CD8+, or CD8+CD57+ T cells (not recorded which) from PBMCs. V and J are TRBV19 and TRBJ1-1, with a tentative D call TRBD1 (5 bases). The CDR3 region is CASSIGAREILNTEAFF. The CDR3 nucleotides are TGTGCCAGTAGTATAGGAGCCAGGGAGATTCTGAACACTGAAGCTTTCTTT.